This is a list of T cell receptor beta chains from one sample in a study of identical twins. MiXCR, run by TCRdb on the 5' RACE reads, gives a single entry per CDR3 protein. Of 500,000 to 600,000 distinct CDR3 sequences listed, approximately 22% are singletons. The data were also submitted as part of a second study, on T cells expressing NK-cell markers.

The source material was CD4+ T cells sorted from blood. These receptors were collected from a woman between 18 and 29 years old in good health. Both conserved end residues are part of each CDR3. D genes are given only for firm matches. Not all rows give a size; the values are once, few, many and, for expanded clones, a class.

d_gene,j_gene,v_gene,abundance,CDR3aa,CDR3nt
.,TRBJ2-3,TRBV12-3/TRBV12-4,.,CASSLRAKDTQYF,TGTGCCAGCAGTTTAAGAGCAAAGGATACGCAGTATTTT
TRBD2,TRBJ2-1,TRBV7-2,.,CASSPPGLAGGRNEQFF,TGTGCCAGCAGCCCCCCGGGACTAGCGGGAGGGCGAAATGAGCAGTTCTTC
.,TRBJ2-7,TRBV7-6,.,CASSLGAGYNYEQYF,TGTGCCAGCAGCTTAGGGGCGGGATACAACTACGAGCAGTACTTC
.,TRBJ2-7,TRBV12-3/TRBV12-4,once,CASSLYGGPGTEQYF,TGTGCCAGCAGTTTATACGGGGGGCCTGGTACTGAGCAGTACTTC
TRBD2,TRBJ2-5,TRBV20-1,.,CSAPTSSGETQYF,TGCAGTGCCCCGACTAGCTCGGGAGAGACCCAGTACTTC
.,TRBJ1-2,TRBV5-6,.,CASSVAGGTYGYTF,TGTGCCAGCAGCGTTGCTGGGGGGACTTATGGCTACACCTTC
.,TRBJ1-4,TRBV2,few,CASSEREKLFF,TGTGCCAGCAGTGAACGGGAAAAACTGTTTTTT
.,TRBJ1-2,TRBV29-1,.,CSVEKTTNYGYTF,TGCAGCGTTGAGAAGACCACGAACTATGGCTACACCTTC
.,TRBJ1-1,TRBV12-3/TRBV12-4,.,CASSRGKRDLRATEAFF,TGTGCCAGCAGTCGGGGCAAGCGGGATCTACGGGCCACTGAAGCTTTCTTT
TRBD2,TRBJ2-1,TRBV5-4,few,CASSFAGGPYNEQFF,TGTGCCAGCAGCTTCGCGGGGGGGCCTTACAATGAGCAGTTCTTC
.,TRBJ1-5,TRBV20-1,few,CSASQTENQPQHF,TGCAGTGCTAGTCAAACAGAAAATCAGCCCCAGCATTTT
TRBD1,TRBJ2-4,TRBV20-1,.,CSVLRTTGTVNIQYF,TGCAGTGTTTTACGGACGACAGGGACGGTAAACATTCAGTACTTC
TRBD1,TRBJ2-2,TRBV7-3,.,CASSLRQGAIPTGELFF,TGTGCCAGCAGCTTAAGACAGGGGGCGATCCCGACCGGGGAGCTGTTTTTT
.,TRBJ2-7,TRBV20-1,few,CSARDVKESPYEQYF,TGCAGTGCTAGAGATGTCAAGGAGTCCCCCTACGAGCAGTACTTC
.,TRBJ2-5,TRBV6-5,few,CASSHTETQYF,TGTGCCAGCAGTCACACAGAGACCCAGTACTTC
.,TRBJ2-3,TRBV4-3,.,CASSQNRDTQYF,TGCGCCAGCAGCCAGAACAGGGATACGCAGTATTTT
TRBD1,TRBJ2-7,TRBV25-1,.,CASSKQGSSYEQYF,TGTGCCAGCAGCAAACAGGGGTCCTCCTACGAGCAGTACTTC
.,TRBJ1-6,TRBV5-8,once,CASSFYQGGSPLHF,TGTGCCAGCAGCTTTTATCAGGGCGGTTCACCCCTCCACTTT
TRBD2,TRBJ2-3,TRBV20-1,few,CSASSGGAPDTQYF,TGCAGTGCCTCTAGCGGGGGGGCCCCAGATACGCAGTATTTT
TRBD1,TRBJ1-2,TRBV20-1,few,CSARDGTVLYGYTF,TGCAGTGCTAGAGATGGGACAGTCCTCTATGGCTACACCTTC
.,TRBJ2-7,TRBV12-3/TRBV12-4,many,CASSSAAGTYEQYF,TGTGCCAGCAGCTCGGCTGCAGGGACCTACGAGCAGTACTTC
TRBD1,TRBJ2-7,TRBV12-3/TRBV12-4,.,CASTGTGAAYEQYF,TGTGCCAGCACCGGGACAGGGGCCGCCTACGAGCAGTACTTC
.,TRBJ2-7,TRBV20-1,.,CSAGGGNFYEQYF,TGCAGTGCCGGTGGGGGGAACTTCTACGAGCAGTACTTC
TRBD1,TRBJ2-3,TRBV12-3/TRBV12-4,few,CASSSPGQYTDTQYF,TGTGCCAGCAGTTCGCCGGGACAGTACACAGATACGCAGTATTTT
TRBD2,TRBJ2-1,TRBV29-1,few,CSAYPKASGNYNEQFF,TGCAGCGCTTACCCAAAGGCTAGCGGAAACTACAATGAGCAGTTCTTC
TRBD1,TRBJ1-5,TRBV20-1,.,CSAWDRGNQPQHF,TGCAGTGCTTGGGACAGGGGAAACCAGCCCCAGCATTTT
.,TRBJ1-1,TRBV25-1,.,CASSETRWDTEAFF,TGTGCCAGCAGTGAAACCCGCTGGGACACTGAAGCTTTCTTT
TRBD2,TRBJ2-1,TRBV12-3/TRBV12-4,few,CASGRTSVISYNEQFF,TGTGCCAGCGGAAGGACTAGCGTGATATCCTACAATGAGCAGTTCTTC
TRBD2,TRBJ2-3,TRBV25-1,once,CASSEYAGGGRDTQYF,TGTGCCAGCAGTGAATACGCGGGAGGGGGCAGAGATACGCAGTATTTT
.,TRBJ2-5,TRBV21-1,.,CASSPKVLGLVRETQYF,TGTGCCAGCAGCCCCAAAGTTCTAGGACTAGTTCGAGAGACCCAGTACTTC
.,TRBJ1-4,TRBV5-6,.,CASTRPGGNTNEKLFF,TGTGCCAGCACCCGCCCGGGGGGAAATACTAATGAAAAACTGTTTTTT
TRBD1,TRBJ1-1,TRBV20-1,many,CSAPDRVEAFF,TGCAGTGCCCCGGACAGGGTGGAAGCTTTCTTT
TRBD2,TRBJ2-7,TRBV12-3/TRBV12-4,.,CASRAYGGEYEQYF,TGTGCCAGCAGGGCCTACGGGGGGGAATACGAGCAGTACTTC
TRBD2,TRBJ2-7,TRBV14,few,CASSPLAGDPYEQYF,TGTGCCAGCAGCCCCTTAGCGGGAGACCCCTACGAGCAGTACTTC
TRBD2,TRBJ2-1,TRBV6-4,once,CASRPEAGGHNEQFF,TGTGCCAGCAGGCCCGAAGCGGGGGGCCACAATGAGCAGTTCTTC
TRBD2,TRBJ2-1,TRBV27,.,CASTRLARDEQFF,TGTGCCAGCACCAGACTAGCTAGGGATGAGCAGTTCTTC
.,TRBJ1-1,TRBV7-3,.,CASSLRPSRTEAFF,TGTGCCAGCAGTTTACGACCCTCGAGGACTGAAGCTTTCTTT